Reported below is one TCR beta chain. This record comes from a study of blood T cell repertoires in COVID-19. Method: immunoSEQ multiplex PCR; TCRdb's copy keeps in-frame clones and lacks some. The table records about 210,000 clones, about 89% of them present only once. Trimming removed 5 bases from V and 4 bases from J; junction bases left unmatched: 10. The CDR3 has 16 amino acids. From germline, CDR1 is MNHEY and CDR2 SMNVEV (reference sequence). This receptor was identified in a woman in her thirties or forties with acute or convalescent COVID-19. The sample was peripheral blood. The chain recombines TRBV27 with TRBJ1-3; TRBD1 agrees at 8 bases. The CDR3 region is CASSLIGGTGGNTIYF. CDR3 nucleotides: TGTGCCAGCAGTCTCATAGGCGGGACAGGCGGAAACACCATATATTTT.